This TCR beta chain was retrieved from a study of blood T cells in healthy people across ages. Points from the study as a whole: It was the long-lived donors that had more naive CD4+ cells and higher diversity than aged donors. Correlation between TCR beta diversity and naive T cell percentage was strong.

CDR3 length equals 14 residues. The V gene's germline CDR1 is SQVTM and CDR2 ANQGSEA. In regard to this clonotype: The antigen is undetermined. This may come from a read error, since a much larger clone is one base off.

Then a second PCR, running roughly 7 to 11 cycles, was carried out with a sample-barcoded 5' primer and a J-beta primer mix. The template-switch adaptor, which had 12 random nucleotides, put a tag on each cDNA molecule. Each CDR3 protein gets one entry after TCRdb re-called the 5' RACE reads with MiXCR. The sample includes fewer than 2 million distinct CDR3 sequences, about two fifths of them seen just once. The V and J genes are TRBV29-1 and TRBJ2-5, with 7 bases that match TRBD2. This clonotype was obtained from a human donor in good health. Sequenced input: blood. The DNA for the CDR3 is TGCAGCGCCGGGAGGATGGGGTACCAAGGGACCCAGTACTTC. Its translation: CSAGRMGYQGTQYF.